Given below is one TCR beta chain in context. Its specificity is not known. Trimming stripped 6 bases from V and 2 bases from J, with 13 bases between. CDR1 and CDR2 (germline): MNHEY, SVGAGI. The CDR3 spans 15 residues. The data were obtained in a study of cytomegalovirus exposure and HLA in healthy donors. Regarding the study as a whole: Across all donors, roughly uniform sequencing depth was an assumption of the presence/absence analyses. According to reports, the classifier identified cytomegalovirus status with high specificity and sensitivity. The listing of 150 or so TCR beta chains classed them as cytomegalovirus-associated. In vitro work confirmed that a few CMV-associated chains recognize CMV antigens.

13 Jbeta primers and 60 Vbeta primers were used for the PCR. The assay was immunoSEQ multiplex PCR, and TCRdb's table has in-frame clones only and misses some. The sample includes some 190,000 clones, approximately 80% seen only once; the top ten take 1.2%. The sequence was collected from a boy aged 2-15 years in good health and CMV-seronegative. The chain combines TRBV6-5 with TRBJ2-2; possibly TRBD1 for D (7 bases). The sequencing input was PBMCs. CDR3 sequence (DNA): TGTGCCAGCAGAGGCGGGACAGTTAACACCGGGGAGCTGTTTTTT. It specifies CASRGGTVNTGELFF.